This TCR beta chain originates from a study of neoadjuvant anti-PD-1 for oral cavity cancer. Regarding the study as a whole: After neoadjuvant nivolumab, PBMC T cell clonality was significantly higher in non-responders than responders.

Notes on this clone: The antigen is undetermined.

Profiling relied on immunoSEQ multiplex PCR, and the TCRdb table lists in-frame clones only, not all of them. The sample consists of 80,000 to 95,000 clones, about 84% of them appearing once. This sample comprised PBMCs, obtained before nivolumab (anti-PD-1) treatment. This clonotype originated in a person aged 35-79 years with oral cavity squamous cell carcinoma.

The CDR3 reads CAWSPLKGPNTEAFF. The CDR3, as DNA: TGTGCCTGGAGTCCCTTAAAAGGTCCGAACACTGAAGCTTTCTTT. V gene TRBV30 combines with J gene TRBJ1-1; no definite D call. The germline CDR1 and CDR2 sequences are GTSNPN and SVGIG (reference sequence). V was pared by 2 bases and J by 1 base, with 14 bases between. The CDR3 contains 15 residues.